These 13 T cell receptor beta chains came from one sample sequenced in a study of OX40 agonist ivuxolimab in advanced cancers. The method was immunoSEQ multiplex PCR; TCRdb's version includes in-frame clones alone and lacks a portion of them. The data contain roughly 43,000 clones, about 90% of them singletons. This specimen consisted of CD4+ or CD8+ T cells sorted from blood, obtained in a trial of the OX40 agonist ivuxolimab. Source of these receptors: an adult with an advanced solid tumor such as melanoma, head and neck, liver or kidney cancer.

A single count supports this clone. The chain joins TRBV27 to TRBJ1-2; D ambiguous. Germline V gives CDR1 MNHEY, CDR2 SMNVEV (reference sequence). This CDR3 is 15 amino acids long. V was clipped by 4 bases and J by 2 bases, with 14 bases between them. CDR3 coding DNA: TGTGCCAGCAGTTCCTCCCCATGGGGAAACTATGGCTACACCTTC. Its translation: CASSSSPWGNYGYTF.

The chain has TRBV4-2 and TRBJ2-7; 8 nucleotides match TRBD2. The trim removed 0 bases at V and 3 bases at J, leaving 7 bases unmatched. This CDR3 region has 16 residues. Germline assignment: CDR1 LGHNA and CDR2 YNFKEQ. CDR3 nucleotide sequence: TGTGCCAGCAGCCAAGAGCAGGGCGGGAGGCACTACGAGCAGTACTTC. This encodes CASSQEQGGRHYEQYF.

The V and J genes are TRBV6-5 and TRBJ2-7; D ambiguous. Trimming stripped 2 bases from V and 5 bases from J, with 13 bases between. Germline lookup yields CDR1 MNHEY and CDR2 SVGAGI. CDR3 length equals 14 residues. The CDR3 loop reads CASSYPPPRHEQYF. The CDR3, as DNA: TGTGCCAGCAGTTACCCCCCTCCTCGCCACGAGCAGTACTTC.

The J gene is TRBJ2-7, the V gene TRBV6-1; D possibly matches TRBD1 or TRBD2 (5 bases each). Germline CDR1 MNHNS, CDR2 SASEGT. Trimming shortened V by 7 bases and J by 6 bases, and 13 bases separated the two germline ends. This CDR3 has 12 residues. The CDR3 DNA is TGTGCCAGCAAGGGACCCTCCACCGAGCAGTACTTC. Its translation: CASKGPSTEQYF.

The chain couples TRBV18 to TRBJ2-1; D is undetermined. The ends were cut back, 0 bases at V and 8 bases at J, with 8 bases in the middle. CDR1 is KGHSH and CDR2 is LQKENI in the germline V gene. This CDR3 has 13 amino acids. CDR3 bases: TGTGCCAGCTCACCACCCGTTATGGATGAGCAGTTCTTC. Translating gives CASSPPVMDEQFF.

The CDR3 region is CASSQESPRRGSPLTQYF. The DNA for the CDR3 is TGTGCCAGCAGCCAAGAATCCCCTAGGCGGGGTTCTCCCTTAACGCAGTATTTT. The chain joins TRBV4-2 to TRBJ2-3; weak D call: TRBD2 (6 bases). V lost 0 bases, J lost 9 bases, and 25 bases lay in between. Germline V gives CDR1 LGHNA, CDR2 YNFKEQ. This CDR3 region has 18 residues.

This clone was detected a few times. This chain joins TRBV7-9 and TRBJ1-2; no clear D. This CDR3 region has 13 residues. Germline V lookup: CDR1 SEHNR, CDR2 FQNEAQ (reference sequence). V lost 5 bases and J lost 3, with 10 bases in between. CDR3 protein: CASSRGQDYGYTF. For the CDR3, the DNA is TGTGCCAGCAGCCGAGGGCAGGACTATGGCTACACCTTC.

This chain joins TRBV11-2 and TRBJ2-5; 9 bases align to TRBD2. The CDR3 has 14 residues. V lost 5 bases to trimming and J lost 2 bases; unmatched junction nucleotides: 3. The V gene's germline CDR1 is SGHAT and CDR2 FQNNGV. CDR3 residues: CASSETSGQETQYF. The CDR3 nucleotides are TGTGCCAGCAGCGAGACTAGCGGACAAGAGACCCAGTACTTC. Full variable domain (outside the CDR3, taken from reference TRBV11-2 and TRBJ2-5): EAGVAQSPRYKIIEKRQSVAFWCNPISGHATLYWYQQILGQGPKLLIQFQNNGVVDDSQLPKDRFSAERLKGVDSTLKIQPAKLEDSAVYLCASSETSGQETQYFGPGTRLLVL.

The rearrangement uses TRBV6-6 and TRBJ2-7; 10 bases are a match to TRBD1. The CDR3 has 14 amino acids. CDR1 and CDR2 (germline): MNHNY, SVGAGI (reference sequence). The V segment lost 0 bases and the J segment 7 bases; nucleotides outside the gene matches: 3. CDR3 DNA: TGTGCCAGCAGTTACTCGGACAGGGGGAGGGAGCAGTACTTC. It encodes CASSYSDRGREQYF.

This chain links TRBV6-6 with TRBJ2-7; maybe TRBD1 (6 bases). In germline, CDR1 is MNHNY, CDR2 SVGAGI (reference sequence). Trimming took 5 bases from V and 2 from J, leaving 13 bases between them. This CDR3 has 14 residues. This CDR3 reads CASSDRQEAYEQYF. The CDR3 DNA sequence: TGTGCCAGCAGTGATCGACAGGAGGCCTACGAGCAGTACTTC.

This chain joins TRBV28 and TRBJ2-2, with D unclear. Germline values: CDR1 MDHEN, CDR2 SYDVKM. The V end was cut by 8 bases, the J end by 0 bases, with 16 bases between. The CDR3 is made up of 16 amino acids. CDR3 amino acids: CASRLRSLPNTGELFF. The CDR3 DNA sequence: TGTGCCAGCCGGCTTAGGTCCCTCCCGAACACCGGGGAGCTGTTTTTT.

V and J are TRBV10-3 and TRBJ1-5; the D is unclear. Trimming took 0 bases from V and 5 from J, leaving 14 bases between them. The CDR3 spans 16 residues. Per germline, CDR1 ENHRY and CDR2 SYGVKD. The CDR3: CAISESLGSADQPQHF. For the CDR3, the DNA is TGTGCCATCAGTGAGTCTCTTGGGAGCGCCGATCAGCCCCAGCATTTT.

The chain couples TRBV7-9 to TRBJ2-7, with D tentatively TRBD2 (8 bases). This CDR3 is 14 amino acids long. Trimming removed 5 bases from V and 4 bases from J, with 15 bases in between. The germline gives CDR1 SEHNR, CDR2 FQNEAQ (reference sequence). The CDR3 protein is CASSPGRGRYEQYF. In DNA, the CDR3 is TGTGCCAGCAGCCCCGGGAGGGGGCGTTACGAGCAGTACTTC. Filled out from reference TRBV7-9 and TRBJ2-7, the complete variable domain reads DTGVSQNPRHKITKRGQNVTFRCDPISEHNRLYWYRQTLGQGPEFLTYFQNEAQLEKSRLLSDRFSAERPKGSFSTLEIQRTEQGDSAMYLCASSPGRGRYEQYFGPGTRLTVT.